Listed below are T cell receptor beta chains from one sample, sequenced in a study of spatial heterogeneity in lung cancer. TCRdb used MiXCR to reprocess the 5' RACE reads, holding one entry per CDR3 protein. The table includes about 13,000 distinct CDR3 sequences, approximately 7% detected once. The specimen comprised lung tumor tissue, sampled at surgery. The receptors stem from a female donor with early-stage non-small cell lung cancer. The CDR3 runs from the conserved cysteine through the conserved F or W. A D gene is named only where the DNA matches it firmly. Where a row states a size, it is once, few, many or the class of an expanded clone; other rows omit it.

j_gene	abundance	v_gene	d_gene	CDR3aa	CDR3nt
TRBJ1-1	medium-sized	TRBV30	-	CAWMGRGGLNTEAFF	TGTGCCTGGATGGGCAGGGGCGGACTGAACACTGAAGCTTTCTTT
TRBJ2-1	many	TRBV20-1	TRBD2	CSAWKTSGENEQFF	TGCAGTGCTTGGAAAACTAGCGGCGAGAATGAGCAGTTCTTC
TRBJ2-2	many	TRBV6-1	-	CASRYREAPTGELFF	TGTGCCAGCAGGTACAGGGAGGCTCCGACCGGGGAGCTGTTTTTT
TRBJ1-1	many	TRBV12-3/TRBV12-4	-	CASSLMGEMNTEAFF	TGTGCCAGCAGTTTAATGGGGGAAATGAACACTGAAGCTTTCTTT
TRBJ2-7	-	TRBV6-1	-	CASSPAGIGYEQYF	TGTGCCAGCAGTCCCGCCGGGATAGGGTACGAGCAGTACTTC
TRBJ2-3	many	TRBV7-2	-	CASSLEADTDTQYF	TGTGCCAGCAGCTTAGAGGCAGACACAGATACGCAGTATTTT
TRBJ2-7	few	TRBV20-1	TRBD2	CSAKGTSGVYEQYF	TGCAGTGCCAAGGGGACTAGCGGGGTCTACGAGCAGTACTTC
TRBJ2-3	many	TRBV7-2	-	CASSLRGSRLSTDTQYF	TGTGCCAGCAGCTTAAGGGGTAGCAGACTTAGCACAGATACGCAGTATTTT
TRBJ1-4	many	TRBV28	-	CASRKTGPNRREKLFF	TGTGCCAGCAGAAAAACGGGCCCAAACAGACGTGAAAAACTGTTTTTT
TRBJ2-4	many	TRBV29-1	-	CSVEPLAKNIQYF	TGCAGCGTTGAACCTTTAGCCAAAAACATTCAGTACTTC
TRBJ2-7	many	TRBV20-1	TRBD2	CSATAGEREQYF	TGCAGTGCTACTGCGGGGGAGAGGGAGCAGTACTTC
TRBJ1-3	many	TRBV12-3/TRBV12-4	-	CASSLLFPWEDTIYF	TGTGCCAGCAGTTTACTGTTTCCTTGGGAAGACACCATATATTTT
TRBJ2-7	many	TRBV7-2	-	CASEYRGTMEYEQYF	TGTGCCAGCGAATACCGAGGGACAATGGAATACGAGCAGTACTTC
TRBJ2-1	many	TRBV7-8	TRBD2	CASSLAWFLASGRGNEQFF	TGTGCCAGCAGCTTAGCATGGTTTCTGGCTAGCGGGAGGGGCAATGAGCAGTTCTTC
TRBJ1-1	many	TRBV6-5	-	CASSYLTISNSEAFF	TGTGCCAGCAGTTACTTGACCATTAGTAACTCTGAAGCTTTCTTT
TRBJ1-6	medium-sized	TRBV7-2	-	CASSLEYRSPLHF	TGTGCCAGCAGCTTAGAGTACCGATCACCCCTCCACTTT
TRBJ2-7	many	TRBV18	-	CASSPPATLEQYF	TGTGCCAGCTCACCACCGGCTACCCTCGAGCAGTACTTC
TRBJ1-6	many	TRBV6-5	-	CASSYTGKDSPLHF	TGTGCCAGCAGTTACACAGGGAAGGATTCACCCCTCCACTTT
TRBJ2-5	many	TRBV6-1	-	CASSEALSGRGETQYF	TGTGCCAGCAGTGAAGCGCTTTCTGGCAGGGGAGAGACCCAGTACTTC
TRBJ1-1	-	TRBV5-6	-	CASRRQGGNPEAFF	TGTGCCAGCAGACGCCAAGGGGGAAACCCTGAAGCTTTCTTT
TRBJ2-2	many	TRBV6-5	-	CASSNRVRTGELFF	TGTGCCAGCAGCAACAGGGTTCGAACCGGGGAGCTGTTTTTT
TRBJ2-7	many	TRBV20-1	-	CSARGNSYEQYF	TGCAGTGCTAGAGGTAACTCCTACGAGCAGTACTTC
TRBJ1-2	many	TRBV27	TRBD1	CASSPGTGGAGYGYTF	TGTGCCAGCAGTCCCGGGACAGGGGGCGCAGGCTATGGCTACACCTTC
TRBJ1-1	medium-sized	TRBV21-1	-	CASRGDRGRPMNTEAFF	TGTGCCAGCAGGGGGGACAGGGGGCGACCCATGAACACTGAAGCTTTCTTT
TRBJ1-1	many	TRBV6-2/TRBV6-3	-	CASSSRTLNTEAFF	TGTGCCAGCAGTTCCAGGACACTGAACACTGAAGCTTTCTTT
TRBJ1-1	many	TRBV28	-	CASSSFTGNTEAFF	TGTGCCAGCAGTTCCTTCACGGGGAACACTGAAGCTTTCTTT
TRBJ2-1	many	TRBV5-1	-	CASSFAGGGTYNEQFF	TGCGCCAGCAGCTTTGCGGGTGGAGGGACCTACAATGAGCAGTTCTTC
TRBJ2-3	-	TRBV5-4	-	CASRPQGHTDTQYF	TGTGCCAGCAGACCCCAGGGGCACACAGATACGCAGTATTTT
TRBJ2-5	many	TRBV20-1	-	CSASPVPETQYF	TGCAGTGCTAGCCCAGTCCCAGAGACCCAGTACTTC
TRBJ2-2	-	TRBV28	-	CASTPDSGELFF	TGTGCCAGCACCCCCGACTCCGGGGAGCTGTTTTTT
TRBJ1-3	medium-sized	TRBV6-6	-	CASTASWSGHSGNTIYF	TGTGCCAGCACCGCCTCGTGGTCCGGCCACTCTGGAAACACCATATATTTT
TRBJ2-2	-	TRBV9	TRBD2	CASSVASGTGELFF	TGTGCCAGCAGCGTAGCTAGCGGCACCGGGGAGCTGTTTTTT
TRBJ2-7	many	TRBV7-9	TRBD2	CASSPSGRAYEQYF	TGTGCCAGCAGCCCTAGCGGGAGGGCCTACGAGCAGTACTTC